These 20 T cell receptor beta chains originate from one sample sequenced in a study of beta chain features in type 1 diabetes. Study-wide points: The study found moderately but significantly shorter TCRB CDR3s in all four CD4+ subsets of Type 1 diabetes patients.

These TCRs are of unknown antigen specificity. The whole isolated RNA underwent reverse transcription, so sequencing captured expressed TCRB transcripts. Sequenced by immunoSEQ multiplex PCR; TCRdb stores in-frame clones only, minus some. The table shows some 700,000 clones, with 13% occurring only once. The specimen sequenced was naive CD4+ T cells from blood. The receptors stem from a man between 18 and 35 years old with type 1 diabetes.

This clone occurred a few times. This chain links TRBV18 with TRBJ2-5; possible D gene TRBD2, 5 bases. The CDR3 runs 14 residues. The germline V gene encodes CDR1 KGHSH and CDR2 LQKENI. Trimming stripped 4 bases from V and 2 bases from J, with 11 bases between. Here the CDR3 reads CASSRRTLQETQYF. The CDR3 coding sequence is TGTGCCAGCTCACGACGGACTCTGCAAGAGACCCAGTACTTC.

The table lists this clone with a few counts. Other nucleotide sequences in the sample specify the same CDR3. This rearrangement joins TRBV9 to TRBJ2-3; maybe TRBD1 (5 bases). The CDR3 is 14 residues long. V was trimmed by 1 base and J by 2 bases, leaving 8 bases between them. Germline V gene sequence: CDR1 SGDLS, CDR2 YYNGEE. The CDR3 DNA sequence: TGTGCCAGCAGCGTATCAGGGTACACAGATACGCAGTATTTT. Residues: CASSVSGYTDTQYF. Full variable domain (missing parts from reference TRBV9 and TRBJ2-3): DSGVTQTPKHLITATGQRVTLRCSPRSGDLSVYWYQQSLDQGLQFLIQYYNGEERAKGNILERFSAQQFPDLHSELNLSSLELGDSALYFCASSVSGYTDTQYFGPGTRLTVL.

V and J are TRBV6-5 and TRBJ2-7, with 10 bases identical to TRBD2. From germline, CDR1 is MNHEY and CDR2 SVGAGI. The J segment lost 2 bases and the V segment lost 5 bases, leaving 6 bases of the junction unmatched. The CDR3 covers 15 residues. The CDR3, as DNA: TGTGCCAGCAGTACGTGGACTAGCGGAGCCTACGAGCAGTACTTC. Translated: CASSTWTSGAYEQYF.

V usage is TRBV11-3 and J usage is TRBJ2-5; D not resolved. In germline, CDR1 is SGHNT, CDR2 YENEEA. Trimming took 5 bases from V and 7 from J, leaving 14 bases between them. The CDR3 has 13 residues. CDR3 nucleotide sequence: TGTGCCAGCAGCCTCTCGGTGTACGGGACCCAGTACTTC. Amino acids: CASSLSVYGTQYF.

The J gene is TRBJ2-7, the V gene TRBV14; TRBD1 aligns across 7 bases. Germline V gene lookup returns CDR1 SGHDN and CDR2 FVKESK. The CDR3 sequence is 16 residues long. Germline trimming cut 1 base from V and 0 bases from J; bases unmatched to any gene: 6. The CDR3 DNA reads TGTGCCAGCAGCCAAGGTCGGGCAGGGGGCTCCTACGAGCAGTACTTC. This sequence encodes CASSQGRAGGSYEQYF.

The J gene is TRBJ1-1, the V gene TRBV27; possible D gene TRBD1, 6 bases. The CDR3 sequence is 13 residues long. The germline V gene encodes CDR1 MNHEY and CDR2 SMNVEV (reference sequence). The V end lost 2 bases, the J end lost 4 bases, and 8 bases lay between the germline ends. In nucleotides, the CDR3 is TGTGCCAGCAGTTTAAAGGGGGGCACTGAAGCTTTCTTT. Encoded protein: CASSLKGGTEAFF.

This clone has only a few counts. This sequence joins TRBV5-1 and TRBJ2-5; maybe TRBD1 (5 bases). V was cut by 4 bases and J by 0 bases, with 10 bases left in between. The CDR3 has 14 amino acids. CDR1 is SGHRS and CDR2 is YFSETQ in the germline V gene. In DNA form, the CDR3 reads TGCGCCAGCAGCCTTGACAGATACCAAGAGACCCAGTACTTC. This gives the protein CASSLDRYQETQYF.

This chain joins TRBV30 and TRBJ1-2, with unresolved D. The CDR3 extends over 13 amino acids. V lost 4 bases and J lost 8, with 17 bases in between. Germline lookup yields CDR1 GTSNPN and CDR2 SVGIG (reference sequence). The CDR3 DNA reads as TGTGCCTGGAAAGCGGCGTCGGGTTTGGGCTACACCTTC. Protein: CAWKAASGLGYTF.

The chain combines TRBV6-5 with TRBJ2-7; possibly TRBD2 for D (5 bases). Trimming stripped 2 bases from V and 4 bases from J, with 15 bases between. The CDR3 totals 15 residues. CDR1 MNHEY and CDR2 SVGAGI come from the germline V gene. This CDR3 is CASSYNSPDSYEQYF. Here the CDR3 DNA reads TGTGCCAGCAGTTACAATAGCCCGGACTCGTACGAGCAGTACTTC.

Only a few counts were recorded for this clone. This chain links TRBV15 with TRBJ2-2, with D possibly being TRBD1 or TRBD2 (6 bases each). Deletions cut 3 bases from V and 0 bases from J, with 14 bases between. Germline V gene data show CDR1 as LNHNV and CDR2 as YYDKDF (reference sequence). The CDR3 extends over 17 amino acids. The CDR3 region has the DNA TGTGCCACCAGCAGGCCCCGCGGGACATCGAACACCGGGGAGCTGTTTTTT. It encodes CATSRPRGTSNTGELFF. The full variable domain, with the rest looked up from reference TRBV15 and TRBJ2-2, is DAMVIQNPRYQVTQFGKPVTLSCSQTLNHNVMYWYQQKSSQAPKLLFHYYDKDFNNEADTPDNFQSRRPNTSFCFLDIRSPGLGDTAMYLCATSRPRGTSNTGELFFGEGSRLTVL.

The chain recombines TRBV30 with TRBJ1-1, with D possibly TRBD1 on 6 matching bases. V lost 2 bases and J lost 4, with 14 bases in between. Germline V CDR1 and CDR2: GTSNPN, SVGIG (reference sequence). The CDR3 is 14 amino acids. The CDR3 reads CAWSIQDSGTEAFF. CDR3 DNA: TGTGCCTGGAGTATCCAGGACAGCGGCACTGAAGCTTTCTTT.

In its sample, this clone was seen a few times. The sample carries other DNA sequences with the same CDR3. The V and J genes are TRBV2 and TRBJ2-7; D is unresolved. The CDR3 length is 13 residues. Germline-derived CDR1 and CDR2 are SNHLY and FYNNEI. With 1 base removed from V and 2 bases from J, the gap between germline ends came to 6 bases. The CDR3 spells CASSEEVTYEQYF. The CDR3 DNA sequence: TGTGCCAGCAGTGAAGAAGTCACCTACGAGCAGTACTTC.

This clone was seen more than once but under ten times. The genes are TRBV5-1 and TRBJ2-6; maybe TRBD1 (5 bases). In germline, CDR1 is SGHRS, CDR2 YFSETQ. The CDR3 contains 18 residues. V was trimmed by 4 bases and J by 0 bases, leaving 17 bases between them. Here the CDR3 DNA reads TGCGCCAGCAGCGTACAGGTTGGGGCCAACTCTGGGGCCAACGTCCTGACTTTC. Its protein product is CASSVQVGANSGANVLTF.

This clone occurred a few times. The chain recombines TRBV28 with TRBJ2-7, with 10 bases identical to TRBD1. The trim removed 6 bases at V and 6 bases at J, leaving 8 bases unmatched. Germline CDR1 MDHEN, CDR2 SYDVKM. This CDR3 comprises 14 residues. CDR3 protein: CASSFTGQGREQYF. CDR3 DNA sequence: TGTGCCAGCAGCTTCACGGGACAGGGGCGCGAGCAGTACTTC.

This chain joins TRBV7-9 and TRBJ2-7; no reliable D call. The germline V gene has CDR1 SEHNR and CDR2 FQNEAQ (reference sequence). The CDR3 sequence is 14 residues long. V was pared by 3 bases and J by 5 bases, with 14 bases between. The CDR3 sequence is CASSLWGTNHEQYF. The DNA of the CDR3 is TGTGCCAGCAGCTTGTGGGGAACGAACCACGAGCAGTACTTC.

The genes are TRBV4-1 and TRBJ1-2, with D perhaps matching TRBD1 (6 bases). The CDR3 is 17 amino acids. Germline V gene lookup returns CDR1 MGHRA and CDR2 YSYEKL. The V end was cut by 0 bases, the J end by 0 bases, with 14 bases between. CDR3 sequence (DNA): TGCGCCAGCAGCCAAGATGATCGGGGGCCCGCTAACTATGGCTACACCTTC. Amino acid sequence: CASSQDDRGPANYGYTF.

The table lists this clone with a few counts. The V gene is TRBV30, the J gene TRBJ2-1; D call uncertain. Germline V gene data show CDR1 as GTSNPN and CDR2 as SVGIG (reference sequence). Trimming pared 1 base from V and 9 bases from J, leaving 10 bases between. The length of the CDR3 is 12 residues. CDR3 sequence reads: CAWSDSYFEQFF. The DNA of the CDR3 is TGTGCCTGGAGTGACTCTTACTTTGAGCAGTTCTTC.

The chain couples TRBV30 to TRBJ1-5; D not resolved. This CDR3 has 12 residues. V lost 0 bases and J lost 7, with 7 bases in between. In germline, CDR1 is GTSNPN, CDR2 SVGIG (reference sequence). The CDR3 loop is CAWSVLGQPQHF. CDR3 DNA sequence: TGTGCCTGGAGTGTACTGGGACAGCCCCAGCATTTT.

There are a few counts of this clone. The chain combines TRBV2 with TRBJ1-1, with a tentative D call TRBD1 (6 bases). The CDR3 extends over 12 amino acids. The germline gives CDR1 SNHLY, CDR2 FYNNEI. The V end lost 6 bases, the J end lost 2 bases, and 7 bases lay between the germline ends. The CDR3 region is CASRQGNTEAFF. The CDR3, as DNA: TGTGCCAGCAGACAGGGTAACACTGAAGCTTTCTTT.

The gene calls are TRBV29-1 and TRBJ1-1; D unclear. Germline values: CDR1 SQVTM, CDR2 ANQGSEA. This CDR3 has 8 residues. Trimming removed 3 bases at V and 10 bases at J, with 3 bases between. CDR3 sequence: CSVESAFF. In nucleotides, the CDR3 is TGCAGCGTTGAGTCAGCTTTCTTT.